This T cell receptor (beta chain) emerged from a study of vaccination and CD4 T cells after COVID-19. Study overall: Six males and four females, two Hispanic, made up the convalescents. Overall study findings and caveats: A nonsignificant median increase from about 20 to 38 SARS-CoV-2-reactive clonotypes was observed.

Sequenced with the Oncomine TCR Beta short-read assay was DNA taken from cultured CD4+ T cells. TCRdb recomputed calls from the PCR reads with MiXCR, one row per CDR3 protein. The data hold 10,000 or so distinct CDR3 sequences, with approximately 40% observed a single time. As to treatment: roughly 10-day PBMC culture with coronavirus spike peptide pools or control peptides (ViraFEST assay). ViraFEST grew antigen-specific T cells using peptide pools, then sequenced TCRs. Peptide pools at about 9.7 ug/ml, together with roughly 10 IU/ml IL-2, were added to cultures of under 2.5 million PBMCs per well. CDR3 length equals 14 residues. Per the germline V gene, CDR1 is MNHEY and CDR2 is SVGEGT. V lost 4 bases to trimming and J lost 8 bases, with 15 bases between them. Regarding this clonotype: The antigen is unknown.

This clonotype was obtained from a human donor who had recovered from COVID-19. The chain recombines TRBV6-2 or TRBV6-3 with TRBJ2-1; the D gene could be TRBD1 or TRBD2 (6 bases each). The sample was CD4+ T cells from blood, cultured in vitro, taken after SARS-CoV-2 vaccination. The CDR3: CASSFRVGGDEQFF. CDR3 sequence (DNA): TGTGCCAGCAGTTTCAGAGTCGGGGGCGATGAGCAGTTCTTC.